This passage covers 27 T cell receptor beta chains from one sample sequenced in a study of cytomegalovirus exposure and HLA in healthy donors. Primers included in the PCR were 60 Vbeta and 13 Jbeta primers. Sequenced by immunoSEQ multiplex PCR; TCRdb stores in-frame clones only, minus some. The sample lists over 130,000 clones; 80% were seen once. The sample comprised PBMCs. These receptors were collected from a man over 45 in good health and CMV-seronegative.

This chain connects TRBV6-5 to TRBJ2-1; 7 nucleotides align to TRBD1. V lost 7 bases, J lost 5 bases, and 5 bases stayed unmatched. The CDR3 consists of 13 residues. Germline CDR1 reads MNHEY; CDR2 reads SVGAGI. This CDR3 reads CASKGQLNNEQFF. In nucleotides, the CDR3 is TGTGCCAGCAAGGGACAGCTGAACAATGAGCAGTTCTTC.

V and J are TRBV6-6 and TRBJ1-1, with 9 bases lining up with TRBD1. Trimming removed 8 bases from V and 2 bases from J; junction bases left unmatched: 9. From germline, CDR1 is MNHNY and CDR2 SVGAGI (reference sequence). There are 15 residues in the CDR3. CDR3 coding DNA: TGTGCCAGCGGTTTACAGGGGGCCCAAAACACTGAAGCTTTCTTT. This sequence encodes CASGLQGAQNTEAFF.

Regarding this clone: Other nucleotide sequences from this sample produce the same CDR3. The rearrangement joins TRBV18 to TRBJ2-7, with 9 bases fitting TRBD2. This CDR3 is built from 15 residues. V shed 3 bases, J shed 2 bases, and the junction held 5 bases outside the gene matches. Per the germline V gene, CDR1 is KGHSH and CDR2 is LQKENI. CDR3 loop: CASSPPSGGPYEQYF. In nucleotides, the CDR3 is TGTGCCAGCTCACCCCCCAGCGGGGGGCCCTACGAGCAGTACTTC.

The gene calls are TRBV27 and TRBJ1-1; D gene ambiguous. The ends were cut back, 0 bases at V and 1 base at J, with 9 bases in the middle. CDR1 and CDR2 (germline): MNHEY, SMNVEV (reference sequence). The CDR3 contains 15 residues. The CDR3 region has the DNA TGTGCCAGCAGTTTATCGGTGTTCAGGAACACTGAAGCTTTCTTT. Protein product: CASSLSVFRNTEAFF.

This chain connects TRBV18 to TRBJ1-5; unclear D gene. Germline CDR1 reads KGHSH; CDR2 reads LQKENI. V dropped 6 bases and J dropped 0 bases, with 12 bases sitting between them. The CDR3 has 15 residues. The CDR3 spells CASSLLGGSNQPQHF. The CDR3 DNA follows: TGTGCCAGCTCTCTCCTCGGAGGTAGCAATCAGCCCCAGCATTTT.

The rearrangement links TRBV5-1 to TRBJ2-3; D is uncertain. Germline lookup yields CDR1 SGHRS and CDR2 YFSETQ. V was clipped by 2 bases and J by 0 bases, with 10 bases between them. The CDR3 is made up of 15 amino acids. Here the CDR3 DNA reads TGCGCCAGCAGCTTCTTCCAGGTCAGCACAGATACGCAGTATTTT. It translates to CASSFFQVSTDTQYF.

CDR3 protein: CASSERSEQFF. The CDR3, as DNA: TGCGCCAGCAGCGAAAGGAGTGAGCAGTTCTTC. The chain links TRBV5-1 to TRBJ2-1; D is undetermined. Germline CDR1 SGHRS, CDR2 YFSETQ. V was shortened by 4 bases and J by 9 bases, with 8 bases between the two germline ends. The CDR3 totals 11 residues.

This chain connects TRBV5-4 to TRBJ2-1, with D possibly matching TRBD1 (6 bases). Germline CDR1 SGHNT, CDR2 YYREEE (reference sequence). This CDR3 comprises 15 residues. V dropped 0 bases and J dropped 0 bases, with 7 bases sitting between them. This CDR3 reads CASSLVGGSYNEQFF. CDR3 DNA: TGTGCCAGCAGCTTGGTAGGGGGCTCCTACAATGAGCAGTTCTTC.

V and J are TRBV9 and TRBJ2-1; 11 nucleotides line up with TRBD2. The trim removed 4 bases at V and 6 bases at J, leaving 6 bases unmatched. CDR3 length: 15 amino acids. Germline V lookup: CDR1 SGDLS, CDR2 YYNGEE. The CDR3 DNA follows: TGTGCCAGCAGCACAACCGGGACTAGCGGCAATGAGCAGTTCTTC. Translated, it gives CASSTTGTSGNEQFF.

This chain connects TRBV9 to TRBJ2-1; the D gene is possibly TRBD2 (7 bases). The V end was cut by 4 bases, the J end by 12 bases, with 17 bases between. Germline values: CDR1 SGDLS, CDR2 YYNGEE. This CDR3 comprises 13 residues. CDR3 DNA: TGTGCCAGCAGCCCCCGGGGGAGGGGGGGGCAGTTCTTC. Protein product: CASSPRGRGGQFF.

The chain recombines TRBV28 with TRBJ1-1; D remains ambiguous. The V and J ends lost 6 bases and 5 bases respectively, with 10 bases between them. The CDR3 consists of 12 residues. The germline V gene has CDR1 MDHEN and CDR2 SYDVKM. CDR3 sequence (DNA): TGTGCCAGCAGCTTACTACTGACTGAAGCTTTCTTT. This encodes CASSLLLTEAFF. The entire variable domain, with the rest obtained from reference TRBV28 and TRBJ1-1, is as follows: DVKVTQSSRYLVKRTGEKVFLECVQDMDHENMFWYRQDPGLGLRLIYFSYDVKMKEKGDIPEGYSVSREKKERFSLILESASTNQTSMYLCASSLLLTEAFFGQGTRLTVV.

The chain links TRBV5-5 to TRBJ2-7; 7 bases agree with TRBD2. This CDR3 is 15 amino acids long. Per the germline V gene, CDR1 is SGHKS and CDR2 is YYEKEE (reference sequence). V shed 1 base and J 2 bases; nucleotides not matched to a gene: 6. This CDR3 is CASSLWEGSTYEQYF. The DNA of the CDR3 is TGTGCCAGCAGCTTGTGGGAGGGATCCACCTACGAGCAGTACTTC.

The chain recombines TRBV30 with TRBJ2-6, with a possible D match to TRBD1 (5 bases). Between the trimmed V and J ends, which lost 3 bases and 1 base, there was a span of 13 bases. Germline V CDR1 and CDR2: GTSNPN, SVGIG (reference sequence). The CDR3 runs 16 residues. The CDR3 sequence: CAWSPMGQSGANVLTF. The CDR3 region has the DNA TGTGCCTGGAGCCCCATGGGGCAATCTGGGGCCAACGTCCTGACTTTC.

This chain joins TRBV29-1 and TRBJ2-7, with D possibly being TRBD1 (5 bases). The germline V gene has CDR1 SQVTM and CDR2 ANQGSEA. The CDR3 totals 12 residues. The V end lost 6 bases, the J end lost 3 bases, and 12 bases lay between the germline ends. The CDR3 sequence: CSVERQGYEQYF. The CDR3 nucleotides are TGCAGCGTCGAGAGGCAGGGCTACGAGCAGTACTTC.

The chain joins TRBV11-2 to TRBJ1-5; 8 bases line up with TRBD1. The ends lost 5 bases at V and 1 base at J; junction bases unmatched: 4. This CDR3 has 15 residues. CDR1 and CDR2 from the germline V gene are SGHAT and FQNNGV. Here the CDR3 reads CASSLRQGSNQPQHF. In DNA form, the CDR3 reads TGTGCCAGCAGCCTCCGACAGGGGAGCAATCAGCCCCAGCATTTT.

J is TRBJ2-3 and V is TRBV5-1, with a weak D call TRBD2 (5 bases). The CDR3 runs 12 residues. Germline V gene data show CDR1 as SGHRS and CDR2 as YFSETQ. Trimming shortened V by 5 bases and J by 2 bases, and 6 bases separated the two germline ends. The CDR3 DNA follows: TGCGCCAGCAGGGACTCCACAGATACGCAGTATTTT. Its translation: CASRDSTDTQYF.

The V gene is TRBV7-9, the J gene TRBJ2-5, with a tentative D call TRBD2 (7 bases). Germline CDR1 reads SEHNR; CDR2 reads FQNEAQ (reference sequence). The CDR3 runs 15 residues. The ends were cut back, 0 bases at V and 5 bases at J, with 13 bases in the middle. Here the CDR3 reads CASSLATGGSETQYF. CDR3 nucleotides: TGTGCCAGCAGCTTAGCCACGGGGGGCAGCGAGACCCAGTACTTC.

V is TRBV7-9 and J is TRBJ2-7; maybe TRBD1 (5 bases). V gave up 5 bases and J gave up 3 bases, with 17 bases separating them. CDR3 size: 15 residues. Germline loops: CDR1 SEHNR, CDR2 FQNEAQ (reference sequence). The CDR3 region is CASSPPGSHYYEQYF. CDR3 coding DNA: TGTGCCAGCAGCCCGCCAGGGTCACACTACTACGAGCAGTACTTC.

The chain has TRBV6-5 and TRBJ2-2, with D maybe TRBD2 (6 bases). The CDR3 length is 14 residues. Germline CDR1 is MNHEY and CDR2 is SVGAGI. Trimming removed 6 bases from V and 4 bases from J, with 12 bases in between. The chain's CDR3 is CASSRPGGTGELFF. In nucleotides, the CDR3 is TGTGCCAGCAGCAGACCCGGGGGCACCGGGGAGCTGTTTTTT.

This clone has only a few counts. The rearrangement joins TRBV19 to TRBJ2-6, with D unclear. The V end was cut by 7 bases, the J end by 4 bases, with 14 bases between. The CDR3 is 15 residues long. In germline, CDR1 is LNHDA, CDR2 SQIVND (reference sequence). The CDR3 region is CASNPGGAGANVLTF. The CDR3 nucleotides read TGTGCCAGTAACCCGGGTGGTGCCGGGGCCAACGTCCTGACTTTC. Looking up the rest from reference TRBV19 and TRBJ2-6 gives the full variable domain: DGGITQSPKYLFRKEGQNVTLSCEQNLNHDAMYWYRQDPGQGLRLIYYSQIVNDFQKGDIAEGYSVSREKKESFPLTVTSAQKNPTAFYLCASNPGGAGANVLTFGAGSRLTVL.

The chain combines TRBV30 with TRBJ2-5; 7 bases match TRBD2. This CDR3 region has 17 residues. Germline CDR1 and CDR2: GTSNPN and SVGIG (reference sequence). J gave up 5 bases and V 0 bases, and 15 bases lay outside the gene matches. The CDR3 coding sequence is TGTGCCTGGAGTGTACCCGGTTTTGGACTAGAGAGGGAGACCCAGTACTTC. Translating gives CAWSVPGFGLERETQYF.

The chain is built from TRBV19 and TRBJ2-3; D is perhaps TRBD1 (6 bases). The V and J ends lost 8 bases and 2 bases respectively, with 14 bases between them. CDR3 length: 14 residues. CDR1 is LNHDA, CDR2 SQIVND, per germline (reference sequence). CDR3 DNA sequence: TGTGCCAGTGGGGATGGGGGCCTCACAGATACGCAGTATTTT. This encodes CASGDGGLTDTQYF.

This chain connects TRBV2 to TRBJ1-5, with D perhaps matching TRBD1 (5 bases). The length of the CDR3 is 14 residues. V was trimmed by 2 bases and J by 3 bases, leaving 8 bases between them. The germline CDR1 and CDR2 sequences are SNHLY and FYNNEI. The CDR3 protein is CASSESGLNQPQHF. The CDR3 DNA reads TGTGCCAGCAGTGAATCAGGGCTCAATCAGCCCCAGCATTTT.

Here the CDR3 reads CASSLGTGGSSPLHF. The DNA of the CDR3 is TGCGCCAGCAGCTTGGGGACAGGGGGCAGTTCACCCCTCCACTTT. The J gene is TRBJ1-6, the V gene TRBV5-1; 11 bases align to TRBD1. Losses at the gene ends were 0 bases for V and 9 bases for J; bases not matched to a gene: 2. The CDR3 consists of 15 residues. Germline CDR1 is SGHRS and CDR2 is YFSETQ.

J is TRBJ2-2 and V is TRBV7-7, with D possibly TRBD1 on 5 matching bases. This CDR3 has 14 amino acids. Trimming stripped 5 bases from V and 4 bases from J, with 11 bases between. Looked up from germline, CDR1 is SSHAT and CDR2 is FNYEAQ (reference sequence). Here the CDR3 DNA reads TGTGCCAGCAGCCAGACAGTGGCCACCGGGGAGCTGTTTTTT. Amino acids: CASSQTVATGELFF.

The V gene is TRBV7-2, the J gene TRBJ1-1, with a weak D call TRBD1 (6 bases). The germline V and J ends were trimmed by 1 base and 6 bases, with 9 bases remaining between them. Germline lookup yields CDR1 SGHTA and CDR2 FQGNSA. CDR3 length: 13 amino acids. CDR3 amino acids: CASSLVQGSEAFF. The CDR3, as DNA: TGTGCCAGCAGCTTAGTGCAGGGGTCTGAAGCTTTCTTT.

The chain joins TRBV6-5 to TRBJ1-4; perhaps TRBD1 as D (5 bases). V was cut by 6 bases and J by 4 bases, with 12 bases left in between. CDR1 is MNHEY and CDR2 is SVGAGI in the germline V gene. This CDR3 is 14 amino acids long. The CDR3 spells CASRGPVFNEKLFF. CDR3 bases: TGTGCCAGCAGGGGGCCTGTCTTTAATGAAAAACTGTTTTTT.